This TCR beta chain was captured in a study of T cells expressing NK-cell markers. Study-wide background: The authors sequenced eight donors, of whom seven were HCMV-seropositive and one was seronegative.

CDR1 is SGHTA and CDR2 is FQGTGA in the germline V gene. The CDR3 is 16 amino acids. Study observations and caveats: In four donors, dominant clonotypes made up about 25-65% of CD3+CD56-NKG2C+ cells.

Scientists made TCR beta cDNA using 5'RACE template switching with UMIs. From its re-call of the 5' RACE reads, TCRdb lists each CDR3 protein once, without DNA. The sample's table shows 350,000 to 450,000 distinct CDR3 sequences. A note on this clonotype: Antigen specificity is unknown.

The chain carries TRBV7-3 and TRBJ2-5; lacking DNA, the TRBD2 call made by TCRdb goes unchecked. The material sequenced was blood T cells: a sorted CD56 or NKG2C T cell subset, CD4+ or CD8+ T cells, or bulk PBMC T cells (not recorded which). The sequence came from a man aged 18-70 years in good health. Here the CDR3 reads CASSLKLAGAKGTQYF.